The 9 T cell receptor beta chains listed next were all sequenced from one sample in a study of cytomegalovirus exposure and HLA in healthy donors. Profiled with immunoSEQ multiplex PCR; TCRdb holds only in-frame clones, not every one. This sample has about 190,000 clones; 86% occur once, and the top ten carry more than 1.1%. The sample was PBMCs. These receptors were collected from a woman younger than 35 in good health and CMV-seronegative.

The rearrangement uses TRBV6-4 and TRBJ2-1, with D hard to call. The CDR3 covers 15 residues. Germline-derived CDR1 and CDR2 are MRHNA and SNTAGT. Trimming left V 3 bases short and J 9 bases short, with 18 bases between. CDR3 bases: TGTGCCAGCAGTGAAGTCGGAGATGGTTTCGGTGAGCAGTTCTTC. Translating it yields CASSEVGDGFGEQFF.

This rearrangement joins TRBV10-3 to TRBJ1-3; a weak D match, TRBD1 (5 bases). Germline V lookup: CDR1 ENHRY, CDR2 SYGVKD. The V end was cut by 6 bases, the J end by 2 bases, with 11 bases between. CDR3 length equals 14 residues. This CDR3 is CAIRNQGAGNTIYF. CDR3 nucleotide sequence: TGTGCCATCAGAAACCAGGGTGCTGGAAACACCATATATTTT.

V and J are TRBV5-1 and TRBJ1-1; 9 nucleotides align to TRBD1. The V segment lost 5 bases and the J segment 4 bases; nucleotides outside the gene matches: 6. The CDR3 spans 14 residues. Germline assignment: CDR1 SGHRS and CDR2 YFSETQ. CDR3 coding DNA: TGCGCCAGCAGTGACACAGGGGGCATCACTGAAGCTTTCTTT. Protein: CASSDTGGITEAFF.

The chain has TRBV5-1 and TRBJ2-5; tentative D call: TRBD1 (6 bases). Trimming removed 1 base at V and 4 bases at J, with 11 bases between. The CDR3 totals 14 residues. Germline V lookup: CDR1 SGHRS, CDR2 YFSETQ. The CDR3 sequence is CASSLTGMAETQYF. CDR3 in DNA: TGCGCCAGCAGCTTGACAGGGATGGCAGAGACCCAGTACTTC.

The J gene is TRBJ1-3, the V gene TRBV27, with a tentative D call TRBD1 (5 bases). The CDR3 runs 17 residues. Per germline, CDR1 MNHEY and CDR2 SMNVEV (reference sequence). Trimming stripped 3 bases from V and 0 bases from J, with 15 bases between. This CDR3 is CASSLSGGAGSGNTIYF. In DNA form, the CDR3 reads TGTGCCAGCAGTTTGAGCGGAGGGGCGGGCTCTGGAAACACCATATATTTT.

The chain employs TRBV6-4 and TRBJ2-1; D is perhaps TRBD2 (6 bases). V lost 8 bases to trimming and J lost 6 bases, with 11 bases between them. CDR1 is MRHNA, CDR2 SNTAGT, per germline. This CDR3 comprises 12 residues. CDR3 nucleotides: TGTGCCAGCGGAGGGATTGCCAATGAGCAGTTCTTC. Encoded protein: CASGGIANEQFF.

V and J are TRBV7-9 and TRBJ2-1, with D unresolved. V lost 5 bases, J lost 5 bases, and 25 bases lay in between. CDR3 length equals 18 residues. From germline, CDR1 is SEHNR and CDR2 FQNEAQ (reference sequence). Written as DNA, the CDR3 is TGTGCCAGCAGCCCCTTGATTACGCCCACGGAGTCTCACAATGAGCAGTTCTTC. Its protein product is CASSPLITPTESHNEQFF. The full variable domain, its missing parts supplied by reference TRBV7-9 and TRBJ2-1, is DTGVSQNPRHKITKRGQNVTFRCDPISEHNRLYWYRQTLGQGPEFLTYFQNEAQLEKSRLLSDRFSAERPKGSFSTLEIQRTEQGDSAMYLCASSPLITPTESHNEQFFGPGTRLTVL.

The V gene is TRBV30, the J gene TRBJ2-7; 7 bases fit TRBD1. Germline CDR1 is GTSNPN and CDR2 is SVGIG (reference sequence). The CDR3 is made up of 13 amino acids. V was pared by 3 bases and J by 5 bases, with 7 bases of the junction left unmatched. The CDR3 region is CAWRKGGHNEQYF. The CDR3 bases are TGTGCCTGGAGGAAAGGGGGCCACAACGAGCAGTACTTC.

This clone was found once. This rearrangement joins TRBV7-6 to TRBJ1-1; 8 nucleotides match TRBD1. Germline V CDR1 and CDR2: SGHVS, FNYEAQ. Trimming took 5 bases from V and 2 from J; bases not matched to a gene: 4. The CDR3 has 14 amino acids. The CDR3 protein is CASSPGQGNTEAFF. The CDR3 coding sequence is TGTGCCAGCAGCCCAGGACAGGGAAACACTGAAGCTTTCTTT.